The rows below give T cell receptor beta chains drawn from one sample of a study of human T cells and chemical hapten exposure. MiXCR was run by TCRdb on the RACE reads, yielding one entry per CDR3 protein. The sample yields tens of thousands of distinct CDR3 sequences, around 7% seen once. Here the sequenced sample was whole blood, taken in connection with sensitization to the hapten diphenylcyclopropenone (DPC). The receptor set was obtained from a woman in her thirties with alopecia areata. Some clones in this sample may be carry-over from other donors' samples. The CDR3 runs from the conserved cysteine through the conserved F or W. A D gene is named only where the DNA matches it firmly. For some rows the clone size is stated as once, few or many, or as a class when expanded; others skip it.

TRBV20-1	TRBJ2-1	many	16	TRBD2	CSASRSSGGAIDEQFF	TGCAGTGCTAGTAGGAGCAGCGGGGGGGCCATCGATGAGCAGTTCTTC
TRBV29-1	TRBJ2-2	many	12	.	CSVEGAAGELFF	TGCAGCGTTGAAGGCGCAGCCGGGGAGCTGTTTTTT
TRBV7-2	TRBJ2-3	many	13	TRBD1	CASRGQGPDTQYF	TGTGCCAGCAGGGGACAGGGTCCAGATACGCAGTATTTT
TRBV6-1	TRBJ1-4	few	15	TRBD1	CASSDPTGRGEKLFF	TGTGCCAGCAGTGACCCGACAGGGAGGGGAGAAAAACTGTTTTTT
TRBV18	TRBJ2-3	.	14	.	CASSLTLSTDTQYF	TGTGCCAGCTCACTCACACTTAGCACAGATACGCAGTATTTT
TRBV28	TRBJ1-1	.	17	.	CASSFRVSGTMNTEAFF	TGTGCCAGCAGTTTTCGAGTGAGTGGCACGATGAACACTGAAGCTTTCTTT
TRBV19	TRBJ1-4	.	13	TRBD1	CASADRGNEKLFF	TGTGCCAGTGCGGACAGGGGTAATGAAAAACTGTTTTTT
TRBV7-3	TRBJ2-1	.	15	.	CASSQRGGAYNEQFF	TGTGCCAGCAGCCAGAGGGGGGGGGCCTACAATGAGCAGTTCTTC
TRBV27	TRBJ1-4	.	17	.	CASSLIVGGVSNEKLFF	TGTGCCAGCAGTTTAATAGTCGGGGGCGTTTCTAATGAAAAACTGTTTTTT
TRBV27	TRBJ2-3	many	13	.	CASSPNIWDTQYF	TGTGCCAGCAGTCCAAATATATGGGATACGCAGTATTTT